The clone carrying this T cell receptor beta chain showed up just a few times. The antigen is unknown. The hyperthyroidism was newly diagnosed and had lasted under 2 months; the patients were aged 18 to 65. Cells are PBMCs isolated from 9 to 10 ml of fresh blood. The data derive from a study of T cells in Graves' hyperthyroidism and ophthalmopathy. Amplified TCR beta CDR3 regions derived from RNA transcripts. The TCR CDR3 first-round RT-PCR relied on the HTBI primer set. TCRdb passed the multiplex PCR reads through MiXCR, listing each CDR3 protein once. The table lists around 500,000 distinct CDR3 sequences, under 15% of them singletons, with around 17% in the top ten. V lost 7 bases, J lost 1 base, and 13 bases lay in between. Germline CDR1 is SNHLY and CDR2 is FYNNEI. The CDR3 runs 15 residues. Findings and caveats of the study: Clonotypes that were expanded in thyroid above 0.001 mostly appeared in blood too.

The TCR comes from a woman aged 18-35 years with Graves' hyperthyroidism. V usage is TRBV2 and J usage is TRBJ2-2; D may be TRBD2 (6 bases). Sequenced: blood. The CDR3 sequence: CASMEGTGNTGELFF. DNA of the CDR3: TGTGCCAGCATGGAGGGGACCGGGAACACCGGGGAGCTGTTTTTT.